The entry that follows covers one TCR beta chain sequence. This clonotype was counted many times. No cognate antigen has been identified for it. Base qualities are not at hand, and no much larger clone is one base apart. Hyperthyroidism patients were newly diagnosed, with disease duration under 2 months, and aged 18 to 65 years. Patients with uncontrolled infections, other autoimmune diseases, pregnancy or lactation were excluded. Diagnoses were established on the basis of clinical symptoms, serum thyroxine and TRAb, thyroid ultrasound, and orbital computed tomography. For progressor patients, blood was drawn at the first diagnosis of hyperthyroidism, before any ophthalmopathy symptoms had appeared. Ficoll-Paque density gradient centrifugation was used to isolate PBMCs from around 10 ml of fresh peripheral blood. Patients classed as progressors first received a Graves' hyperthyroidism diagnosis and then went on to develop ophthalmopathy during follow-up. Trizol reagent was used to extract total RNA, and RNA quality was then checked on an Agilent 2100 Bioanalyzer.

TCR beta CDR3 regions were amplified from RNA transcripts. The first round of RT-PCR for the TCR CDR3 was performed with the HTBI primer set and the Qiagen OneStep RT-PCR kit. Libraries were constructed in a second round of multiplex PCR, after which size selection and purification were performed. Paired-end sequencing of the libraries was performed with 100 bp reads on an Illumina HiSeq2000. In the source study's methods: SOAPnuke was used to process the raw data, with reads discarded if the reads contained adapters or uncalled bases, had a mean Phred below 15, or lacked an exact constant-primer or identifier match. COPE v1.2.5 was used to merge the high-quality paired reads, and each unique nucleotide sequence was defined as a clonotype. MiTCR v1.1 was used to align clonotypes to the IMGT TRBV, TRBD and TRBJ reference segments. The analysis was restricted to V-J combinations with a frequency above 0.0001, which together covered approximately 99% of the repertoires. A TCS score was defined as the ratio of F50 (clonal expansion) to E x V (chaos), with BLOSUM62-based TCRdist applied between CDR3 peptides within each V-J. Welch's t-statistics and random forest reduced 500 to 650 V-J features to 13, which were used in a naive Bayes classifier (R e1071). Using fastp at Q25 and MiXCR, TCRdb reprocessed the public reads and kept productive beta chains. CDR3 protein sequences are deduplicated, and each keeps its most common genes and DNA. The V and J calls, along with clone size, are taken from TCRdb and not from the paper's own processing. The sample contains more than 350,000 distinct CDR3 sequences, 17% of them found a single time. Approximately 35% of the sample is in the top ten clones.

These data originate in a study of T cells in Graves' hyperthyroidism and ophthalmopathy (dated by TCRdb to 2018 to 2020). Regarding the study in general: Peripheral blood was collected at initial diagnosis, before any treatment. A discovery cohort of approximately 97 patients, approximately 45 with Graves' ophthalmopathy and approximately 55 with stable Graves' hyperthyroidism, was used to find distinguishing TCR V-J signatures. Whether ophthalmopathy could be predicted prospectively was tested in an independent validation cohort made up of fewer than 20 hyperthyroidism patients plus 17 patients who later progressed to ophthalmopathy. After blood sampling, hyperthyroidism patients were treated with methimazole at a starting dose of 30 mg daily, and ophthalmopathy patients were treated with high-dose intravenous methylprednisolone. TCR Vbeta CDR3 sequencing of roughly 140 peripheral blood samples (more than 40 ophthalmopathy, under 80 hyperthyroidism and roughly 17 progressor patients) is reported in the paper. The study also compared thyroid tissue and blood T-cell repertoires from about six Graves' hyperthyroidism patients. The 100 or so discovery patients were randomly split 7:3 into training and test sets. The study at large found these results: No statistical method was used to fix the sample size in advance, and group allocation was not hidden from the investigators. A 13 V-J signature model separated ophthalmopathy from stable hyperthyroidism, with over 85% sensitivity and about 81% specificity in cross-validation and 80%/75% in testing. Blood samples also contained most of the expanded thyroid clonotypes (frequency above 0.001), which suggests that blood repertoires may reflect thyroid immune responses. In validation, progression to ophthalmopathy was predicted by the model with around 70% sensitivity and around 75% specificity, a median of approximately 6.5 months before onset.

V was cut back by 6 bases and J by 9 bases, leaving a gap of 15 bases between them. Looking up the germline V gene yields CDR1 ENHRY and CDR2 SYGVKD. From its cysteine to its phenylalanine, the CDR3 spans 13 amino acids. The retained sequence is limited to the CDR3, 39 bases, with the frame set at the first base. This TCR was sampled from a woman in her twenties or thirties with Graves' hyperthyroidism that later progressed to Graves' ophthalmopathy. Material for sequencing was blood. The rearranged segments are TRBV10-3 and TRBJ2-1, with a weak D call of TRBD1 (5 bases match). The bases read TGTGCCATCAGGCACCCAGGGTCCCCTGAGCAGTTCTTC. It specifies CAIRHPGSPEQFF.